These 25 T cell receptor beta chains came from one sample sequenced in a study of T cell changes during pregnancy in multiple sclerosis. TCRdb's copy holds only in-frame clones and misses some; the assay was immunoSEQ multiplex PCR. The sample lists 65,000 to 95,000 clones; about 93% were seen once. Sample: peripheral blood, taken after pregnancy. The source is a female donor in good health, enrolled as a control in a pregnancy study.

The chain combines TRBV7-3 with TRBJ2-2; D is possibly TRBD2 (6 bases). Trimming left V 6 bases short and J 0 bases short, with 23 bases between. Germline-derived CDR1 and CDR2 are SGHTA and FQGTGA. The CDR3 contains 19 residues. The CDR3 sequence: CASSQYPTLASTNTGELFF. The CDR3 DNA sequence: TGTGCCAGCAGTCAATATCCAACACTAGCCTCCACGAACACCGGGGAGCTGTTTTTT. Looking up the rest from reference TRBV7-3 and TRBJ2-2 gives the full variable domain: GAGVSQTPSNKVTEKGKYVELRCDPISGHTALYWYRQSLGQGPEFLIYFQGTGAADDSGLPNDRFFAVRPEGSVSTLKIQRTERGDSAVYLCASSQYPTLASTNTGELFFGEGSRLTVL.

The chain recombines TRBV5-1 with TRBJ1-4; TRBD1 matches at 9 bases. J gave up 0 bases and V 4 bases, and 10 bases lay outside the gene matches. This CDR3 comprises 18 residues. Germline values: CDR1 SGHRS, CDR2 YFSETQ. DNA of the CDR3: TGCGCCAGCAGCCCGGGACAGGGTGATCTCGCAACTAATGAAAAACTGTTTTTT. It specifies CASSPGQGDLATNEKLFF.

The chain carries TRBV9 and TRBJ2-1, with 14 nucleotides matching TRBD2. J lost 1 base, V lost 4 bases, and 10 bases had no gene match. In germline, CDR1 is SGDLS, CDR2 YYNGEE. The CDR3 runs 19 residues. CDR3 loop: CASSTRLAGGPMSYNEQFF. CDR3 in DNA: TGTGCCAGCAGCACGCGACTAGCGGGAGGGCCTATGTCCTACAATGAGCAGTTCTTC.

The chain combines TRBV5-1 with TRBJ2-3; a possible D gene is TRBD2 (5 bases). This CDR3 has 15 residues. Germline CDR1 and CDR2: SGHRS and YFSETQ. Deletions cut 5 bases from V and 0 bases from J, with 13 bases between. This CDR3 is CASRPSSTSTDTQYF. The CDR3 nucleotides are TGCGCCAGCAGGCCTAGCTCAACAAGCACAGATACGCAGTATTTT.

The chain is built from TRBV29-1 and TRBJ1-2; tentatively, D is TRBD1 (6 bases). The germline CDR1 and CDR2 sequences are SQVTM and ANQGSEA. The CDR3 is made up of 13 amino acids. V was trimmed by 2 bases and J by 4 bases, leaving 11 bases between them. The CDR3 loop is CSVETDSRYGYTF. For the CDR3, the DNA is TGCAGCGTTGAAACGGACAGCCGCTATGGCTACACCTTC. Together with reference TRBV29-1 and TRBJ1-2, the CDR3 gives the full variable domain: SAVISQKPSRDICQRGTSLTIQCQVDSQVTMMFWYRQQPGQSLTLIATANQGSEATYESGFVIDKFPISRPNLTFSTLTVSNMSPEDSSIYLCSVETDSRYGYTFGSGTRLTVV.

The chain employs TRBV4-2 and TRBJ2-1; 10 bases fit TRBD2. Germline values: CDR1 LGHNA, CDR2 YNFKEQ. V lost 4 bases to trimming and J lost 5 bases; unmatched junction nucleotides: 11. The length of the CDR3 is 17 residues. CDR3 DNA: TGTGCCAGCAGCCCCCTAGCGGGAGAGGGTGGTAACAATGAGCAGTTCTTC. It translates to CASSPLAGEGGNNEQFF.

The genes are TRBV27 and TRBJ2-7; no firm D call. The CDR3 runs to 15 residues. The V gene lost 2 bases and the J gene lost 5 bases, with 16 bases spanning the gap. Germline V lookup: CDR1 MNHEY, CDR2 SMNVEV (reference sequence). As DNA, the CDR3 is TGTGCCAGCAGTTTACCAGGCCTTCGGATCGACGAGCAGTACTTC. Protein: CASSLPGLRIDEQYF.

This clone has a handful of counts. This chain connects TRBV11-2 to TRBJ1-1, with D perhaps TRBD1 (5 bases). The CDR3 loop spans 14 amino acids. Germline CDR1 and CDR2: SGHAT and FQNNGV. With 5 bases removed from V and 5 bases from J, the gap between germline ends came to 15 bases. The CDR3 loop is CASSRRDEGTEAFF. The CDR3, as DNA: TGTGCCAGCAGCCGGCGGGACGAAGGGACTGAAGCTTTCTTT.

The V gene is TRBV5-1, the J gene TRBJ2-7; tentative D call: TRBD2 (5 bases). The CDR3 is made up of 16 amino acids. The germline V gene has CDR1 SGHRS and CDR2 YFSETQ. The V end lost 4 bases, the J end lost 0 bases, and 17 bases lay between the germline ends. CDR3 nucleotide sequence: TGCGCCAGCAGCCCTGAGTGGCGGGCGCCCTCCTACGAGCAGTACTTC. This translates into CASSPEWRAPSYEQYF.

V gene TRBV7-3 combines with J gene TRBJ2-6, with 9 nucleotides matching TRBD1. Trimming cost V 4 bases and J 2 bases; bases outside gene matches: 12. Germline loops: CDR1 SGHTA, CDR2 FQGTGA. CDR3 size: 19 residues. CDR3 nucleotides: TGTGCCAGCAGCTGGAGATCACAGGGGGCGCTTGCTGGGGCCAACGTCCTGACTTTC. It codes for CASSWRSQGALAGANVLTF. The variable domain in full, with the rest retrieved from reference TRBV7-3 and TRBJ2-6, is GAGVSQTPSNKVTEKGKYVELRCDPISGHTALYWYRQSLGQGPEFLIYFQGTGAADDSGLPNDRFFAVRPEGSVSTLKIQRTERGDSAVYLCASSWRSQGALAGANVLTFGAGSRLTVL.

The chain employs TRBV27 and TRBJ2-3, with a possible D match to TRBD1 (5 bases). This CDR3 is built from 17 residues. Per germline, CDR1 MNHEY and CDR2 SMNVEV (reference sequence). V was trimmed by 6 bases and J by 0 bases, leaving 19 bases between them. This chain's CDR3 is CASSPPPGAPSTDTQYF. In DNA form, the CDR3 reads TGTGCCAGCAGCCCTCCCCCTGGGGCCCCAAGCACAGATACGCAGTATTTT.

The chain uses TRBV18 and TRBJ2-7, with TRBD2 matching 11 bases. With 4 bases clipped from V and 5 bases from J, the junction kept 7 bases outside the gene matches. This CDR3 has 15 residues. CDR1 and CDR2 from the germline V gene are KGHSH and LQKENI. The CDR3: CASSRQGLAANEQYF. The CDR3 DNA reads as TGTGCCAGCTCACGCCAGGGACTAGCGGCCAACGAGCAGTACTTC.

The chain has TRBV6-5 and TRBJ2-7; the match to TRBD1 covers 8 bases. Looked up from germline, CDR1 is MNHEY and CDR2 is SVGAGI. There are 15 residues in the CDR3. V was pared by 2 bases and J by 4 bases, with 7 bases of the junction left unmatched. CDR3: CASSYGGQDAYEQYF. The DNA for the CDR3 is TGTGCCAGCAGTTACGGGGGACAGGACGCATACGAGCAGTACTTC.

The rearrangement uses TRBV4-3 and TRBJ1-2; D gene uncertain. CDR1 and CDR2 from the germline V gene are LGHNA and YSLEER. The V gene lost 2 bases and the J gene lost 8 bases, with 18 bases spanning the gap. The CDR3 sequence is 15 residues long. CDR3 loop: CASSQIDRTPRGYTF. In DNA form, the CDR3 reads TGCGCCAGCAGCCAAATCGATCGGACTCCCCGAGGCTACACCTTC.

The count of this clone is one. The genes are TRBV19 and TRBJ1-1, with a tentative D call TRBD1 (6 bases). The germline V gene has CDR1 LNHDA and CDR2 SQIVND (reference sequence). The CDR3 loop spans 12 amino acids. The V end was cut by 5 bases, the J end by 3 bases, with 7 bases between. CDR3 sequence reads: CASSPGDTEAFF. The CDR3 region has the DNA TGTGCCAGTAGTCCAGGGGACACTGAAGCTTTCTTT.

Written as DNA, the CDR3 is TGTGCCAGCAGCGGGGGGACTGCATCCTCCTACGAGCAGTACTTC. This gives the protein CASSGGTASSYEQYF. The V gene is TRBV5-4, the J gene TRBJ2-7, with TRBD2 as a possible D gene (6 bases). The CDR3 consists of 15 residues. The germline V gene has CDR1 SGHNT and CDR2 YYREEE (reference sequence). Trimming shortened V by 4 bases and J by 0 bases, and 14 bases separated the two germline ends.

The rearrangement links TRBV6-6 to TRBJ1-2, with D perhaps matching TRBD1 (5 bases). This CDR3 has 16 residues. Germline CDR1 and CDR2: MNHNY and SVGAGI (reference sequence). V shed 5 bases and J shed 3 bases, with 19 bases lying between them. The CDR3 protein is CASSIIERGGHYGYTF. CDR3 DNA sequence: TGTGCCAGCAGTATTATCGAACGCGGGGGTCACTATGGCTACACCTTC.

The chain employs TRBV27 and TRBJ2-7; D is ambiguous. Germline values: CDR1 MNHEY, CDR2 SMNVEV (reference sequence). CDR3 length: 13 amino acids. V gave up 3 bases and J gave up 3 bases, with 9 bases separating them. The CDR3 sequence is CASSLEYGYEQYF. The CDR3 coding sequence is TGTGCCAGCAGTTTGGAGTATGGCTACGAGCAGTACTTC.

The rearrangement uses TRBV19 and TRBJ1-4, with D possibly TRBD1 on 6 matching bases. Trimming removed 4 bases at V and 5 bases at J, with 14 bases between. The CDR3 is 15 residues long. CDR1 is LNHDA, CDR2 SQIVND, per germline (reference sequence). The chain's CDR3 is CASSKRTERNEKLFF. The DNA of the CDR3 is TGTGCCAGTAGTAAACGGACAGAACGCAATGAAAAACTGTTTTTT.

The chain combines TRBV10-3 with TRBJ1-5, with a tentative D call TRBD1 (6 bases). Germline CDR1 and CDR2: ENHRY and SYGVKD. The CDR3 is made up of 17 amino acids. With 3 bases removed from V and 1 base from J, the gap between germline ends came to 16 bases. CDR3 coding DNA: TGTGCCATCAGTGACAGGGGAGAGAGGTCCAGCAATCAGCCCCAGCATTTT. Translating gives CAISDRGERSSNQPQHF.

The chain uses TRBV5-1 and TRBJ1-2, with D possibly being TRBD1 (5 bases). The V end was cut by 0 bases, the J end by 3 bases, with 6 bases between. Germline V gives CDR1 SGHRS, CDR2 YFSETQ. The CDR3 is made up of 13 amino acids. DNA for the CDR3: TGCGCCAGCAGCTTGGTAGGGGACTATGGCTACACCTTC. It codes for CASSLVGDYGYTF.

The chain links TRBV6-5 to TRBJ2-2, with D tentatively TRBD2 (5 bases). The CDR3 runs to 14 residues. Per germline, CDR1 MNHEY and CDR2 SVGAGI. The germline V and J ends were trimmed by 4 bases and 7 bases, with 13 bases remaining between them. CDR3 sequence (DNA): TGTGCCAGCAGTTTGGTACGGGGAAGCGGGGAGCTGTTTTTT. As protein: CASSLVRGSGELFF.

This clone was seen a handful of times. J is TRBJ1-2 and V is TRBV10-3, with TRBD1 matching over 7 bases. Germline values: CDR1 ENHRY, CDR2 SYGVKD. V shed 2 bases, J shed 8 bases, and the junction held 5 bases outside the gene matches. CDR3 length: 13 amino acids. The CDR3 DNA reads TGTGCCATCAGTGAGATAGGGGGCTACGGCTACACCTTC. Translating gives CAISEIGGYGYTF.

The J gene is TRBJ2-7, the V gene TRBV29-1; TRBD1 agrees at 10 bases. V shed 6 bases, J shed 6 bases, and the junction held 11 bases outside the gene matches. The CDR3 is 14 amino acids. The germline V gene encodes CDR1 SQVTM and CDR2 ANQGSEA. The CDR3 nucleotides are TGCAGCGTCCTCTCCGGGACAGGGGTTGGCGAGCAGTACTTC. Its translation: CSVLSGTGVGEQYF.

This rearrangement joins TRBV28 to TRBJ2-1; TRBD2 matches 7 bases. The CDR3 is 16 amino acids. Germline V gene data show CDR1 as MDHEN and CDR2 as SYDVKM. J gave up 2 bases and V 4 bases, and 8 bases lay outside the gene matches. The DNA for the CDR3 is TGTGCCAGCAGTTCCCTCGGACTAGGGCCCTACAATGAGCAGTTCTTC. Protein: CASSSLGLGPYNEQFF.